These 27 T cell receptor beta chains were sequenced from one sample in a study of high-grade serous ovarian cancer treatment subgroups. Assay: immunoSEQ multiplex PCR; the TCRdb copy retains only in-frame clones and omits some. The top ten clones hold roughly 2.2% of a sample with roughly 29,000 clones, about 86% of them seen once. Tumor samples were obtained before definitive surgery or chemotherapy. Sequencing was carried out using tumor tissue. The source is a human donor with high-grade serous ovarian cancer.

The chain links TRBV5-1 to TRBJ2-1; TRBD2 matches at 13 bases. V gave up 4 bases and J gave up 6 bases; unmatched junction bases: 19. This CDR3 has 20 residues. Germline CDR1 SGHRS, CDR2 YFSETQ. CDR3 coding DNA: TGCGCCAGCAGCAAGCATACAGGGGCCCAACTAGCGGGAGGGGCCAATGAGCAGTTCTTC. This encodes CASSKHTGAQLAGGANEQFF. Full variable domain (outside the CDR3, taken from reference TRBV5-1 and TRBJ2-1): KAGVTQTPRYLIKTRGQQVTLSCSPISGHRSVSWYQQTPGQGLQFLFEYFSETQRNKGNFPGRFSGRQFSNSRSEMNVSTLELGDSALYLCASSKHTGAQLAGGANEQFFGPGTRLTVL.

J is TRBJ2-1 and V is TRBV5-1; the D gene could be TRBD1 or TRBD2 (5 bases each). Germline loops: CDR1 SGHRS, CDR2 YFSETQ. The ends were cut back, 2 bases at V and 9 bases at J, with 12 bases in the middle. CDR3 length: 13 amino acids. CDR3 coding DNA: TGCGCCAGCAGCTTTTACGGGACCGGTGAGCAGTTCTTC. Protein: CASSFYGTGEQFF.

In nucleotides, the CDR3 is TGTGCCAGCAGCCAAGAGGGACAGGGGAGCACAGATACGCAGTATTTT. Protein product: CASSQEGQGSTDTQYF. The rearrangement joins TRBV14 to TRBJ2-3; 10 nucleotides line up with TRBD1. CDR1 is SGHDN, CDR2 FVKESK, per germline. This CDR3 comprises 16 residues. V shed 0 bases, J shed 0 bases, and the junction held 0 bases outside the gene matches.

V usage is TRBV11-2 and J usage is TRBJ1-1; the D is unclear. The CDR3 runs 14 residues. CDR1 and CDR2 from the germline V gene are SGHAT and FQNNGV. The V and J ends lost 1 base and 1 base respectively, with 7 bases between them. This CDR3 reads CASSLGWSNTEAFF. The CDR3 nucleotides are TGTGCCAGCAGCTTAGGCTGGTCGAACACTGAAGCTTTCTTT.

The rearrangement links TRBV2 to TRBJ2-6; D not certain. Germline V gene lookup returns CDR1 SNHLY and CDR2 FYNNEI. Between the trimmed V and J ends, which lost 8 bases and 0 bases, there was a span of 17 bases. The CDR3 is made up of 17 amino acids. In DNA, the CDR3 is TGTGCCAGCCGATTCGGGCCTGGAAACTCTGGGGCCAACGTCCTGACTTTC. Its translation is CASRFGPGNSGANVLTF.

V and J are TRBV7-8 and TRBJ1-4; D is undetermined. The CDR3 runs to 11 residues. Between the trimmed V and J ends, which lost 3 bases and 7 bases, there was a span of 3 bases. Per the germline V gene, CDR1 is SGHVS and CDR2 is FQNEAQ. The CDR3 reads CASSFGEKLFF. DNA for the CDR3: TGTGCCAGCAGCTTTGGTGAAAAACTGTTTTTT.

The chain is built from TRBV11-3 and TRBJ2-2; 7 bases are a match to TRBD1. The CDR3 is 15 residues long. The germline gives CDR1 SGHNT, CDR2 YENEEA. Trimming cost V 1 base and J 5 bases; bases outside gene matches: 4. The CDR3 DNA reads as TGTGCCAGCAGCTTAGGTTCAGGGGGTACCGGGGAGCTGTTTTTT. It is translated as CASSLGSGGTGELFF.

J is TRBJ1-2 and V is TRBV2; D is perhaps TRBD1 (6 bases). Trimming took 7 bases from V and 2 from J, leaving 11 bases between them. The CDR3 has 13 amino acids. CDR1 is SNHLY and CDR2 is FYNNEI in the germline V gene. The CDR3 DNA sequence: TGTGCCAGCAACGAACAGGGAAACTATGGCTACACCTTC. Protein sequence: CASNEQGNYGYTF.

This clone was seen just once. The V gene is TRBV5-4, the J gene TRBJ2-3; D unresolved. CDR1 is SGHNT, CDR2 YYREEE, per germline (reference sequence). V lost 1 base and J 1 base, leaving 7 bases between the germline ends. This CDR3 has 14 residues. CDR3 DNA sequence: TGTGCCAGCAGCTTGTCCCGGGGCACAGATACGCAGTATTTT. Its translation is CASSLSRGTDTQYF.

This chain links TRBV5-6 with TRBJ1-6; D might be TRBD1 (6 bases). CDR1 is SGHDT, CDR2 YYEEEE, per germline. Trimming pared 2 bases from V and 4 bases from J, leaving 7 bases between. This CDR3 is built from 14 residues. CDR3 amino acids: CASSFGQYNSPLHF. The DNA of the CDR3 is TGTGCCAGCAGCTTTGGACAGTATAATTCACCCCTCCACTTT. Together with reference TRBV5-6 and TRBJ1-6, the CDR3 gives the full variable domain: DAGVTQSPTHLIKTRGQQVTLRCSPKSGHDTVSWYQQALGQGPQFIFQYYEEEERQRGNFPDRFSGHQFPNYSSELNVNALLLGDSALYLCASSFGQYNSPLHFGNGTRLTVT.

This clone appeared once. V is TRBV7-6 and J is TRBJ2-1; TRBD2 matches 13 bases. Germline values: CDR1 SGHVS, CDR2 FNYEAQ. The J segment lost 1 base and the V segment lost 5 bases, leaving 5 bases of the junction unmatched. This CDR3 is 17 amino acids long. CDR3 in amino acids: CASSVILAGGSYNEQFF. The CDR3, as DNA: TGTGCCAGCAGCGTAATACTAGCGGGAGGGTCCTACAATGAGCAGTTCTTC.

The chain links TRBV28 to TRBJ1-2; D gene ambiguous. Trimming cost V 9 bases and J 8 bases, with 22 bases left between them. The CDR3 consists of 14 residues. CDR1 is MDHEN, CDR2 SYDVKM, per germline. The CDR3 spells CASRVGGSHIGYTF. The CDR3, as DNA: TGTGCCAGTCGGGTTGGAGGCAGTCATATAGGCTACACCTTC.

This CDR3 reads CASSQDASSGANVLTF. The CDR3 region has the DNA TGCGCCAGCAGCCAAGATGCATCCTCTGGGGCCAACGTCCTGACTTTC. The chain couples TRBV4-1 to TRBJ2-6, with D unclear. The CDR3 spans 16 residues. Between the trimmed V and J ends, which lost 0 bases and 0 bases, there was a span of 6 bases. Germline assignment: CDR1 MGHRA and CDR2 YSYEKL.

The CDR3 reads CASSAGLAGANTQYF. The CDR3 nucleotides are TGTGCCAGCAGTGCCGGCCTAGCGGGAGCAAATACGCAGTATTTT. This rearrangement joins TRBV6-1 to TRBJ2-3, with 10 bases lining up with TRBD2. Looked up from germline, CDR1 is MNHNS and CDR2 is SASEGT. The CDR3 totals 15 residues. Trimming cost V 4 bases and J 7 bases; bases outside gene matches: 8.

This rearrangement joins TRBV6-1 to TRBJ2-3; D possibly uses TRBD1 or TRBD2 (5 bases each). Trimming stripped 10 bases from V and 1 base from J, with 15 bases between. Per germline, CDR1 MNHNS and CDR2 SASEGT. CDR3 length equals 14 residues. As DNA, the CDR3 is TGTGCCACCGCCGGAGTGGGGGGCACAGATACGCAGTATTTT. This encodes CATAGVGGTDTQYF.

The chain recombines TRBV28 with TRBJ2-1, with 8 positions matching TRBD2. Trimming at V came to 3 bases and at J to 6 bases, leaving 7 bases not matched to a gene. The length of the CDR3 is 15 residues. Per the germline V gene, CDR1 is MDHEN and CDR2 is SYDVKM. CDR3 nucleotide sequence: TGTGCCAGCAGTTTTCCGGGACTAGTAAGCAATGAGCAGTTCTTC. As protein: CASSFPGLVSNEQFF.

V gene TRBV29-1 combines with J gene TRBJ2-3; 15 bases fit TRBD2. Germline loops: CDR1 SQVTM, CDR2 ANQGSEA. The CDR3 runs to 17 residues. V shed 4 bases, J shed 1 base, and the junction held 6 bases outside the gene matches. The CDR3 reads CSVGGLAGGPGTDTQYF. In DNA, the CDR3 is TGCAGCGTTGGAGGACTAGCGGGAGGGCCTGGCACAGATACGCAGTATTTT.

This clone came up once. The V and J genes are TRBV28 and TRBJ2-5; D possibly corresponds to TRBD2 (5 bases). Germline V lookup: CDR1 MDHEN, CDR2 SYDVKM. V was shortened by 4 bases and J by 5 bases, with 5 bases between the two germline ends. The CDR3 is 11 amino acids. CDR3 sequence: CASSWRETQYF. Written as DNA, the CDR3 is TGTGCCAGCAGTTGGAGGGAGACCCAGTACTTC. Together with reference TRBV28 and TRBJ2-5, the CDR3 gives the full variable domain: DVKVTQSSRYLVKRTGEKVFLECVQDMDHENMFWYRQDPGLGLRLIYFSYDVKMKEKGDIPEGYSVSREKKERFSLILESASTNQTSMYLCASSWRETQYFGPGTRLLVL.

The gene calls are TRBV30 and TRBJ2-2, with no clear D. CDR1 and CDR2 (germline): GTSNPN, SVGIG (reference sequence). The length of the CDR3 is 12 residues. V lost 1 base and J 4 bases, leaving 4 bases between the germline ends. CDR3 loop: CAWSDFTGELFF. The CDR3 nucleotides read TGTGCCTGGAGTGACTTCACCGGGGAGCTGTTTTTT.

For the CDR3, the DNA is TGTGCCAGCAGCTCCGGGGATAGGGACGAGCAGTACTTC. Amino acid sequence: CASSSGDRDEQYF. V is TRBV7-9 and J is TRBJ2-7, with D perhaps matching TRBD2 (5 bases). The CDR3 has 13 amino acids. V shed 4 bases and J shed 5 bases, with 12 bases lying between them. CDR1 is SEHNR, CDR2 FQNEAQ, per germline (reference sequence).

The chain couples TRBV19 to TRBJ1-5; D gene unclear. The V and J ends lost 4 bases and 4 bases respectively, with 8 bases between them. Germline V gene sequence: CDR1 LNHDA, CDR2 SQIVND (reference sequence). The CDR3 loop spans 13 amino acids. The chain's CDR3 is CASSSLENQPQHF. DNA of the CDR3: TGTGCCAGTAGTAGTCTAGAGAATCAGCCCCAGCATTTT.

The chain carries TRBV5-1 and TRBJ2-2, with TRBD2 matching 10 bases. Germline values: CDR1 SGHRS, CDR2 YFSETQ. This CDR3 is built from 17 residues. The ends lost 7 bases at V and 3 bases at J; junction bases unmatched: 12. Written as DNA, the CDR3 is TGCGCCAGCGGGGGCAGGGTAGCGGGAGGACACACCGGGGAGCTGTTTTTT. This gives the protein CASGGRVAGGHTGELFF. The full variable domain, rest sourced from reference TRBV5-1 and TRBJ2-2, is KAGVTQTPRYLIKTRGQQVTLSCSPISGHRSVSWYQQTPGQGLQFLFEYFSETQRNKGNFPGRFSGRQFSNSRSEMNVSTLELGDSALYLCASGGRVAGGHTGELFFGEGSRLTVL.

V and J are TRBV28 and TRBJ2-7; maybe TRBD1 (5 bases). The V gene's germline CDR1 is MDHEN and CDR2 SYDVKM. Between the trimmed V and J ends, which lost 8 bases and 5 bases, there was a span of 13 bases. The CDR3 loop spans 12 amino acids. CDR3 sequence (DNA): TGTGCCAGCGCGGCAGGGCTCCACGAGCAGTACTTC. Translating gives CASAAGLHEQYF. Complete variable domain (other parts from reference TRBV28 and TRBJ2-7): DVKVTQSSRYLVKRTGEKVFLECVQDMDHENMFWYRQDPGLGLRLIYFSYDVKMKEKGDIPEGYSVSREKKERFSLILESASTNQTSMYLCASAAGLHEQYFGPGTRLTVT.

This chain connects TRBV7-9 to TRBJ1-6; TRBD1 matches 7 bases. The CDR3 covers 14 residues. Looked up from germline, CDR1 is SEHNR and CDR2 is FQNEAQ (reference sequence). The junction had 5 bases not matched to a gene; V was cut back by 2 bases and J by 10 bases. This CDR3 reads CASSLRQGQSPLHF. The CDR3 region has the DNA TGTGCCAGCAGCTTACGACAGGGTCAGTCACCCCTCCACTTT.

J is TRBJ2-1 and V is TRBV27; 11 bases are shared with TRBD1. J lost 4 bases, V lost 8 bases, and 7 bases had no gene match. The CDR3 extends over 15 amino acids. Germline V lookup: CDR1 MNHEY, CDR2 SMNVEV (reference sequence). CDR3 in DNA: TGTGCCAGCTGGGGGGGGACAGGGGGATACAATGAGCAGTTCTTC. Translated: CASWGGTGGYNEQFF.

This rearrangement joins TRBV7-2 to TRBJ2-5, with no clear D. V was clipped by 3 bases and J by 2 bases, with 7 bases between them. Germline-derived CDR1 and CDR2 are SGHTA and FQGNSA. This CDR3 spans 13 amino acids. The CDR3 DNA sequence: TGTGCCAGCAGCTTCTCGCTTCAAGAGACCCAGTACTTC. Protein sequence: CASSFSLQETQYF.

This sequence joins TRBV12-5 and TRBJ2-1; TRBD2 aligns across 8 bases. With V trimmed by 7 bases and J by 6 bases, 11 bases remained unmatched. Germline V lookup: CDR1 LGHNT, CDR2 FRNRAP. The length of the CDR3 is 15 residues. The CDR3 DNA is TGTGCTAGTGCCCTCGGGACTAGTAGGTCCAATGAGCAGTTCTTC. Translating gives CASALGTSRSNEQFF.